One T cell receptor (beta chain) is described in this entry. No antigen is known for it. Base qualities are missing; no much larger clone stands one base away. This entry comes from a study of beta chain features in type 1 diabetes (dated by TCRdb to 2017 to 2018). The study in broad terms: No differences in mean age, gender distribution, total cell number or subset yield were found between patients and healthy donors. A total of 100 million to 110 million sorted cells were examined across all samples, and a strong correlation was observed between cell number per subset and RNA yield. The study compared TCRB repertoires of sorted circulating CD4+ T cell subsets between recently diagnosed type 1 diabetes patients and matched healthy donors. Regulatory and stem cell-like memory subsets were obtained from only 8 patients and roughly 8 healthy donors, while naive and central memory subsets were obtained from all 30 or so donors. Overall results and qualifications from the work: Naive, central memory and regulatory TCRB repertoires appeared more similar among patients than among healthy donors. Because the HLA sub-analyses included only small numbers of individuals, any influence of HLA type on TCRB rearrangement was left unresolved. Patients with type 1 diabetes made fewer insertions and deleted more nucleotides at VDJ recombination sites, implying thymic rearrangement abnormalities. Shorter templates might have been favored by PCR, but patient and control samples were amplified and corrected together, so both groups would have been affected equally by any skew. In all four CD4+ subsets, TCRB CDR3 length was moderately but significantly shorter in type 1 diabetes patients. Sequencing cDNA rather than genomic DNA could over-represent highly expressing activated cells, although activation and CD3 levels did not differ between groups.

CDR1 and CDR2 are read off the germline V gene (reference sequence) as LNHDA and SQIVND. Compared with germline, V lacks 4 bases and J lacks 2 bases; bases without a gene match: 1. The CDR3, cysteine through phenylalanine, is 14 amino acids long. Only CDR3 DNA remains: 42 bases, in frame from the first base. Each donor gave one peripheral blood draw, roughly 110 mL on average, collected into heparinised tubes. A BD FACSAria II and a panel including CD45RO, CCR7, CD25, CD127, CD95 and CD27 were used to sort naive, central memory, regulatory and stem cell-like memory CD4+ T cells. Purity was above 95% for every sorted population. PBMCs were isolated right away by Lymphoprep density gradient centrifugation and were stained directly, without culture. Samples were stained and sorted in pairs, with one healthy donor and one patient per experiment, so that batch effects were minimized. The High Capacity cDNA Reverse Transcription Kit was used to reverse transcribe all of the isolated RNA, meaning that expressed TCRB transcripts were what got sequenced. Deep immunoSEQ sequencing was applied to naive, central memory and regulatory T cell samples, giving an average of approximately 3.8 million total reads per sample. Sorted cells were lysed in RLT buffer and RNA was extracted with DNase-treated RNeasy Micro or Mini kits, depending on cell number. Each cell subset was processed on its own to prevent cross-contamination, while patient and healthy donor samples were processed together. The immunoSEQ multiplex PCR was used to amplify TCRB sequences from cDNA, yielding 87-bp fragments that span the CDR3 region. The amplicons were sequenced using the Illumina HiSeq platform. For the original study's pipeline: Synthetic template baselines were used to correct PCR bias computationally, reads within Hamming distance 2 were collapsed together, and singletons that could not be merged were discarded. Reads were aligned against IMGT to assign V, D and J genes, CDR3 length and insertions or deletions at six rearrangement sites. Within each subset, clonotype counts were normalized to sorted cell number, and only after that were true diversity and Gini coefficients computed with the tcR R package. The overlap coefficient, calculated on TCRB nucleotide sequences, was used to measure repertoire sharing. Out-of-frame TCRB sequences from naive cells were analyzed as a proxy for the pre-selection repertoire. Held by TCRdb, this immuneACCESS table contains in-frame sequences only and omits some clones. Under half of the omission traces to an unresolved V gene where checked; the cause of the rest is unknown. V and J calls and clone size are those listed in that table; D and trimming were worked out from the DNA. This sample gives about 700,000 clones in total; 13% of them show up just once. The top ten clonotypes cover less than 0.025% of the sample.

The sequence joins TRBV19 to TRBJ2-7; TRBD1 fits 11 bases in the junction. Sequencing input: naive CD4+ T cells from blood. The cell subset or site label corresponds to: true naive CD4+ T cells. This receptor was taken from a young man with type 1 diabetes. CDR3 region: CASSRGQGAYEQYF. The nucleotide sequence reads as follows: TGTGCCAGTAGTAGGGGACAGGGGGCCTACGAGCAGTACTTC.